This T cell receptor beta chain was documented in a study of T cell responses to AZD1222 COVID-19 vaccine. Whole-study context: Pooled samples include second doses given at about 4 or 12 weeks.

Repertoires were generated with immunoSEQ multiplex PCR, while TCRdb's copy carries only in-frame clones and drops some. The profile shows tens of thousands of clones, 88% of them singletons. Material: peripheral blood, obtained on day 0 of AZD1222 vaccination. The receptor comes from an adult in good health.

CDR3 DNA: TGCGCCAGCAGCCAACTAAGGGGGGTTACTAATGAAAAACTGTTTTTT. Its protein is CASSQLRGVTNEKLFF. The chain combines TRBV4-3 with TRBJ1-4, with D perhaps TRBD1 (6 bases). Deletions cut 2 bases from V and 2 bases from J, with 12 bases between. The CDR3 covers 16 residues. Germline-derived CDR1 and CDR2 are LGHNA and YSLEER.